The 21 T cell receptor beta chains below were found in one sample sequenced in a study of blood T cell repertoires in COVID-19. Profiling relied on immunoSEQ multiplex PCR, and the TCRdb table lists in-frame clones only, not all of them. The sample lists fewer than 200,000 clones; about 85% were seen once. Sequencing input: peripheral blood. Receptors were obtained from a man aged 40-50 years with acute or convalescent COVID-19.

The chain has TRBV20-1 and TRBJ2-5; D unclear. This CDR3 is 11 amino acids long. V was trimmed by 5 bases and J by 0 bases, leaving 4 bases between them. Germline V gene data show CDR1 as DFQATT and CDR2 as SNEGSKA (reference sequence). Written as DNA, the CDR3 is TGCAGTGCTGAGTACCAAGAGACCCAGTACTTC. Translating it yields CSAEYQETQYF.

The chain uses TRBV18 and TRBJ2-3; D is unresolved. V lost 0 bases and J 1 base, leaving 5 bases between the germline ends. The CDR3 spans 14 residues. CDR1 and CDR2 from the germline V gene are KGHSH and LQKENI. The CDR3 loop is CASSPPAGTDTQYF. The CDR3, as DNA: TGTGCCAGCTCACCACCGGCCGGCACAGATACGCAGTATTTT. The full variable domain, its missing parts supplied by reference TRBV18 and TRBJ2-3, is NAGVMQNPRHLVRRRGQEARLRCSPMKGHSHVYWYRQLPEEGLKFMVYLQKENIIDESGMPKERFSAEFPKEGPSILRIQQVVRGDSAAYFCASSPPAGTDTQYFGPGTRLTVL.

This clone is a singleton in its sample. This chain joins TRBV5-4 and TRBJ2-2; a possible D gene is TRBD2 (5 bases). Trimming pared 5 bases from V and 8 bases from J, leaving 19 bases between. CDR1 is SGHNT, CDR2 YYREEE, per germline (reference sequence). The CDR3 runs 15 residues. CDR3 loop: CASRRGGERTGELFF. In nucleotides, the CDR3 is TGTGCCAGCAGGCGAGGAGGAGAGAGGACTGGGGAGCTGTTTTTT.

This sequence joins TRBV25-1 and TRBJ2-7; 9 nucleotides align to TRBD1. The CDR3 runs 15 residues. J gave up 5 bases and V 4 bases, and 9 bases lay outside the gene matches. Germline CDR1 is MGHDK and CDR2 is SYGVNS. CDR3 residues: CASSVGGTGSDEQYF. The DNA for the CDR3 is TGTGCCAGCAGTGTGGGGGGGACAGGGAGCGACGAGCAGTACTTC.

The chain has TRBV25-1 and TRBJ2-2; maybe TRBD1 (5 bases). V was pared by 7 bases and J by 3 bases, with 12 bases between. The CDR3 is 14 amino acids. Germline values: CDR1 MGHDK, CDR2 SYGVNS. The DNA of the CDR3 is TGTGCCAGCACTCCAGGGTGGGACACCGGGGAGCTGTTTTTT. Amino acid sequence: CASTPGWDTGELFF.

The chain employs TRBV6-5 and TRBJ2-2, with D possibly being TRBD2 (7 bases). This CDR3 is 14 amino acids long. Trimming left V 6 bases short and J 6 bases short, with 14 bases between. The V gene's germline CDR1 is MNHEY and CDR2 SVGAGI. The CDR3: CASRGGASAGELFF. The CDR3 nucleotides read TGTGCCAGCAGAGGGGGGGCCTCGGCCGGGGAGCTGTTTTTT.

The chain has TRBV28 and TRBJ1-2; maybe TRBD1 (6 bases). The CDR3 covers 14 residues. Germline lookup yields CDR1 MDHEN and CDR2 SYDVKM. Trimming removed 6 bases at V and 7 bases at J, with 18 bases between. The CDR3 here is CASSPGHLWGGYTF. CDR3 coding DNA: TGTGCCAGCAGCCCGGGACACCTATGGGGTGGCTACACCTTC.

This chain uses TRBV9 with TRBJ2-1; 7 bases map to TRBD1. With 5 bases clipped from V and 2 bases from J, the junction kept 13 bases outside the gene matches. From germline, CDR1 is SGDLS and CDR2 YYNGEE. The CDR3 extends over 17 amino acids. The CDR3 reads CASSVKEGGQAYNEQFF. CDR3 sequence (DNA): TGTGCCAGCAGTGTCAAAGAAGGGGGCCAGGCCTACAATGAGCAGTTCTTC.

This chain uses TRBV2 with TRBJ1-1; 7 bases align to TRBD1. The V gene end was trimmed by 7 bases and the J gene end by 11 bases; junction bases not matched to a gene: 13. Germline assignment: CDR1 SNHLY and CDR2 FYNNEI. The CDR3 extends over 13 amino acids. CDR3 DNA sequence: TGTGCCAGCATGTCGACAGGGAAGAAGTTGGCTTTCTTT. It yields the protein CASMSTGKKLAFF.

The CDR3 nucleotides read TGTGCCAGCAGCCCAGAGGGCAGGGTACTGAACACTGAAGCTTTCTTT. Translation: CASSPEGRVLNTEAFF. This chain links TRBV3-1 (or the pseudogene TRBV3-2) with TRBJ1-1; D perhaps matches TRBD1 (5 bases). Deletions cut 4 bases from V and 0 bases from J, with 15 bases between. Germline V lookup: CDR1 LGHDT, CDR2 YNNKEL (reference sequence). There are 16 residues in the CDR3.

The V gene is TRBV6-2 or TRBV6-3, the J gene TRBJ1-5; 7 nucleotides align to TRBD1. The CDR3 extends over 13 amino acids. Germline V gene lookup returns CDR1 MNHEY and CDR2 SVGEGT. V dropped 6 bases and J dropped 7; count of bases not matched to a gene: 6. Here the CDR3 DNA reads TGTGCCAGCAGCCCTGACAGGGCCCAGCCCCAGCATTTT. It translates to CASSPDRAQPQHF.

This clone was seen a single time. The V and J genes are TRBV5-5 and TRBJ1-4, with 8 bases identical to TRBD1. With V trimmed by 3 bases and J by 8 bases, 9 bases remained unmatched. Germline V gives CDR1 SGHKS, CDR2 YYEKEE (reference sequence). The CDR3 sequence is 15 residues long. The CDR3 here is CASSSAGTGPEKLFF. Written as DNA, the CDR3 is TGTGCCAGCAGCTCTGCCGGGACAGGCCCCGAAAAACTGTTTTTT.

This chain joins TRBV6-1 and TRBJ2-2; TRBD2 matches 12 bases. CDR3 length: 16 residues. Germline values: CDR1 MNHNS, CDR2 SASEGT. Losses at the gene ends were 4 bases for V and 7 bases for J; bases not matched to a gene: 7. CDR3 in amino acids: CASSASGGASRGELFF. CDR3 DNA sequence: TGTGCCAGCAGTGCTAGCGGGGGGGCCTCCCGCGGGGAGCTGTTTTTT.

This chain links TRBV7-2 with TRBJ2-2, with TRBD1 matching 8 bases. The CDR3 has 16 amino acids. V trimming: 7 bases; J trimming: 5 bases; junction bases outside the gene matches: 12. The germline CDR1 and CDR2 sequences are SGHTA and FQGNSA. The CDR3 loop is CASTQGAGSGTGELFF. CDR3 nucleotide sequence: TGTGCCAGCACCCAGGGGGCAGGGTCCGGGACCGGGGAGCTGTTTTTT.

The rearrangement uses TRBV11-2 and TRBJ1-6; 7 bases line up with TRBD1. CDR1 SGHAT and CDR2 FQNNGV come from the germline V gene. There are 15 residues in the CDR3. Unmatched junction bases numbered 6, after V lost 5 bases and J lost 5 bases. This CDR3 reads CASSQQGWDNSPLHF. The CDR3 nucleotides read TGTGCCAGCAGCCAACAGGGGTGGGATAATTCACCCCTCCACTTT.

The CDR3 DNA is TGTGCCAGCAGTTTAGGATACAGGGGGCGCCCCACGGGAACCTACGAGCAGTACTTC. This sequence encodes CASSLGYRGRPTGTYEQYF. The gene calls are TRBV27 and TRBJ2-7, with TRBD1 matching 9 bases. This CDR3 comprises 19 residues. Trimming removed 2 bases from V and 2 bases from J; junction bases left unmatched: 16. Germline values: CDR1 MNHEY, CDR2 SMNVEV (reference sequence).

V usage is TRBV3-1 (or the pseudogene TRBV3-2) and J usage is TRBJ1-1; 10 bases fit TRBD1. The CDR3 spans 14 residues. Germline-derived CDR1 and CDR2 are LGHDT and YNNKEL (reference sequence). V was clipped by 3 bases and J by 10 bases; unmatched bases: 8. The CDR3 loop is CASSQRGQGDRAFF. As DNA, the CDR3 is TGTGCCAGCAGCCAGAGAGGACAGGGGGACAGAGCTTTCTTT.

The rearrangement uses TRBV4-1 and TRBJ2-7; D might be TRBD2 (5 bases). The CDR3 consists of 13 residues. CDR1 and CDR2 from the germline V gene are MGHRA and YSYEKL. V was clipped by 6 bases and J by 1 base, with 10 bases between them. CDR3 coding DNA: TGCGCCAGCAGTGAAGGGAGTTCCTACGAGCAGTACTTC. It specifies CASSEGSSYEQYF.

The chain employs TRBV19 and TRBJ1-4, with unresolved D. Germline values: CDR1 LNHDA, CDR2 SQIVND (reference sequence). This CDR3 has 15 residues. V was clipped by 3 bases and J by 4 bases, with 12 bases between them. The CDR3 DNA is TGTGCCAGTAGTATCGGGAATGGAGTTAATGAAAAACTGTTTTTT. Its protein product is CASSIGNGVNEKLFF.

The V and J genes are TRBV9 and TRBJ2-3, with a possible D match to TRBD1 (5 bases). This CDR3 is built from 15 residues. Germline-derived CDR1 and CDR2 are SGDLS and YYNGEE. V lost 4 bases and J lost 4, with 16 bases in between. The CDR3 DNA reads TGTGCCAGCAGCAAAACAGGAGTGAATTCAGATACGCAGTATTTT. Its protein is CASSKTGVNSDTQYF.

This rearrangement joins TRBV27 to TRBJ2-7, with 7 bases identical to TRBD1. Germline CDR1 is MNHEY and CDR2 is SMNVEV (reference sequence). The CDR3 has 14 residues. V trimming: 7 bases; J trimming: 5 bases; junction bases outside the gene matches: 11. CDR3 sequence reads: CASTKKTGDHEQYF. The DNA of the CDR3 is TGTGCCAGCACTAAAAAAACAGGGGACCACGAGCAGTACTTC.